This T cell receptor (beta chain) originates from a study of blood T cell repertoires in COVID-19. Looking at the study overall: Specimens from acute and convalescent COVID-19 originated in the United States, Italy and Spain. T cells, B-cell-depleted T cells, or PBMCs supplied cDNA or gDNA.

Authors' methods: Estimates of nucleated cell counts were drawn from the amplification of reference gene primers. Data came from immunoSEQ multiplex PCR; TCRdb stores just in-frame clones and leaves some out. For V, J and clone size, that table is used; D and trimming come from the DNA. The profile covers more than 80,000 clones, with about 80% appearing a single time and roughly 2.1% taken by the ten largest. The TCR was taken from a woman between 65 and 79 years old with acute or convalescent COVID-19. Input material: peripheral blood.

CDR3 sequence: CASSLRGAPYNEQFF. CDR3 bases: TGTGCCAGCAGCTTGCGGGGGGCGCCCTACAATGAGCAGTTCTTC. The chain uses TRBV6-6 and TRBJ2-1; 8 nucleotides align to TRBD2. The CDR3 totals 15 residues. Germline values: CDR1 MNHNY, CDR2 SVGAGI (reference sequence). With V trimmed by 6 bases and J by 2 bases, 6 bases remained unmatched.